The next 19 T cell receptor beta chains were all read from a single sample in a study of response to subunit inactivated influenza vaccine (dated by TCRdb to the late 2010s). Library method: RT-PCR. The instrument was an Illumina HiSeq 2500. In-frame beta chains were kept once TCRdb had trimmed the public reads at Q25 with fastp and called clones with MiXCR. When rows share a CDR3 protein, they turn into one entry using the most common DNA and genes. Counted in this sample were roughly 700,000 distinct CDR3 sequences; roughly 14% of them appeared once. Clones ranked in the top ten supply less than 9% of the sample. The input for sequencing was PBMCs from blood, taken less than 15 days before vaccination. Every receptor here comes from a middle-aged man who received an inactivated influenza vaccine. Donor details come from another sample of the same person, matched by shared clones.

This clonotype was counted between two and nine times. V usage is TRBV6-5 and J usage is TRBJ2-2, with a possible D match to TRBD2 (5 bases). Trimming pared 7 bases from V and 7 bases from J, leaving 16 bases between. The CDR3 is 14 residues long. Germline V gene data show CDR1 as MNHEY and CDR2 as SVGAGI. CDR3 sequence: CASISGVGVGELFF. The CDR3 coding sequence is TGTGCCAGCATTTCGGGTGTCGGGGTCGGGGAGCTGTTTTTT.

J is TRBJ2-2 and V is TRBV24-1; D is unclear. CDR1 and CDR2 from the germline V gene are KGHDR and SFDVKD. The CDR3 runs to 16 residues. V was pared by 3 bases and J by 3 bases, with 13 bases between. This CDR3 reads CATSDPGGPHTGELFF. The DNA of the CDR3 is TGTGCCACCAGTGATCCCGGCGGCCCGCACACCGGGGAGCTGTTTTTT.

This rearrangement joins TRBV5-1 to TRBJ2-3; a weak D match, TRBD2 (5 bases). CDR1 and CDR2 (germline): SGHRS, YFSETQ. V was cut by 2 bases and J by 5 bases, with 9 bases left in between. The CDR3 is 13 residues long. The CDR3 loop reads CASSFGIRDTQYF. CDR3 sequence (DNA): TGCGCCAGCAGCTTCGGGATCCGAGATACGCAGTATTTT.

This clonotype turned up a few times. This chain joins TRBV7-9 and TRBJ2-5, with TRBD1 matching over 11 bases. V lost 1 base and J lost 2; bases outside the gene matches: 3. Germline CDR1 is SEHNR and CDR2 is FQNEAQ (reference sequence). The CDR3 spans 16 residues. The CDR3 is CASSLGTGGMQETQYF. CDR3 nucleotides: TGTGCCAGCAGCTTAGGGACAGGGGGCATGCAAGAGACCCAGTACTTC.

The chain carries TRBV19 and TRBJ2-5, with D tentatively TRBD2 (6 bases). V was pared by 5 bases and J by 0 bases, with 13 bases between. CDR1 LNHDA and CDR2 SQIVND come from the germline V gene (reference sequence). The CDR3 has 15 amino acids. Here the CDR3 reads CASSPGTWYQETQYF. The CDR3 region has the DNA TGTGCCAGTAGTCCCGGGACTTGGTACCAAGAGACCCAGTACTTC.

This clonotype came up a few times. The rearrangement links TRBV3-1 to TRBJ2-7; 7 bases agree with TRBD2. Germline CDR1 reads LGHDT; CDR2 reads YNNKEL (reference sequence). J was trimmed by 5 bases and V by 1 base; bases with no gene match: 5. The CDR3 sequence is 14 residues long. The CDR3 sequence is CASSQGGSTDEQYF. CDR3 DNA sequence: TGTGCCAGCAGCCAAGGCGGGAGCACCGACGAGCAGTACTTC.

The rearrangement links TRBV20-1 to TRBJ1-2; D is unclear. This CDR3 region has 11 residues. Trimming removed 1 base at V and 8 bases at J, with 8 bases between. The germline V gene has CDR1 DFQATT and CDR2 SNEGSKA (reference sequence). The CDR3 spells CSARAEGGYTF. CDR3 in DNA: TGCAGTGCTAGAGCAGAAGGAGGCTACACCTTC.

The chain couples TRBV12-3 or TRBV12-4 to TRBJ1-5, with 7 bases that match TRBD1. Trimming took 5 bases from V and 4 from J; bases not matched to a gene: 5. CDR3 length: 14 residues. CDR3 in amino acids: CASSRDSANQPQHF. DNA for the CDR3: TGTGCCAGCAGTCGGGACAGCGCTAATCAGCCCCAGCATTTT.

The J gene is TRBJ1-1, the V gene TRBV27; 9 nucleotides agree with TRBD1. J was trimmed by 2 bases and V by 6 bases; bases with no gene match: 4. The CDR3 is made up of 14 amino acids. In germline, CDR1 is MNHEY, CDR2 SMNVEV (reference sequence). The CDR3, as DNA: TGTGCCAGCAGGCCGGACAGGGGAAACACTGAAGCTTTCTTT. It encodes CASRPDRGNTEAFF.

This clonotype has a handful of counts. This rearrangement joins TRBV9 to TRBJ2-1; TRBD1 matches at 7 bases. From germline, CDR1 is SGDLS and CDR2 YYNGEE. J lost 9 bases, V lost 4 bases, and 19 bases had no gene match. The CDR3 covers 17 residues. The DNA for the CDR3 is TGTGCCAGCAGCCTTCGACAGGGCCCGCCTCCCCAGGGTGAGCAGTTCTTC. Residues: CASSLRQGPPPQGEQFF.

This clonotype appeared a few times. The J gene is TRBJ2-5, the V gene TRBV11-2; 7 positions agree with TRBD1. The J segment lost 2 bases and the V segment lost 5 bases, leaving 8 bases of the junction unmatched. The CDR3 is 15 residues long. Germline CDR1 SGHAT, CDR2 FQNNGV. In DNA, the CDR3 is TGTGCCAGCAGCCCCGGACCGACAGGGCAAGAGACCCAGTACTTC. Translating gives CASSPGPTGQETQYF.

The chain joins TRBV20-1 to TRBJ1-1, with 8 bases matching TRBD1. The V gene's germline CDR1 is DFQATT and CDR2 SNEGSKA (reference sequence). V trimming: 4 bases; J trimming: 0 bases; junction bases outside the gene matches: 13. The CDR3 loop spans 17 amino acids. The CDR3 reads CSATVRDRFFMNTEAFF. CDR3 nucleotide sequence: TGCAGTGCTACTGTCCGGGACAGGTTCTTCATGAACACTGAAGCTTTCTTT.

This clonotype was observed at least ten times. The chain recombines TRBV4-3 with TRBJ1-3, with TRBD1 identical over 10 bases. The V gene end was trimmed by 1 base and the J gene end by 5 bases; junction bases not matched to a gene: 5. Looked up from germline, CDR1 is LGHNA and CDR2 is YSLEER. The CDR3 is 16 residues long. CDR3 sequence (DNA): TGCGCCAGCAGCCAAGTCCCGGGACAGGGGAGAAACACCATATATTTT. Residues: CASSQVPGQGRNTIYF.

This clonotype was observed a handful of times. V and J are TRBV2 and TRBJ1-5; TRBD1 is a possible D gene (5 bases). The ends were cut back, 1 base at V and 7 bases at J, with 14 bases in the middle. The CDR3 extends over 15 amino acids. Germline CDR1 and CDR2: SNHLY and FYNNEI. CDR3 in amino acids: CASSEGGEAGQPQHF. The DNA for the CDR3 is TGTGCCAGCAGTGAAGGAGGGGAGGCCGGGCAGCCCCAGCATTTT.

The V gene is TRBV18, the J gene TRBJ1-1; no firm D call. The germline CDR1 and CDR2 sequences are KGHSH and LQKENI. CDR3 size: 13 residues. The V and J ends lost 2 bases and 3 bases respectively, with 7 bases between them. The CDR3 is CASSPEWDTEAFF. CDR3 DNA sequence: TGTGCCAGCTCACCAGAGTGGGACACTGAAGCTTTCTTT.

This chain links TRBV20-1 with TRBJ2-1, with TRBD2 matching over 9 bases. Germline CDR1 and CDR2: DFQATT and SNEGSKA (reference sequence). The trim removed 5 bases at V and 10 bases at J, leaving 9 bases unmatched. This CDR3 comprises 13 residues. The CDR3 spells CSAPGLALAEQFF. The CDR3 DNA is TGCAGTGCTCCGGGACTAGCCCTGGCCGAGCAGTTCTTC.

This clonotype was observed a few times. The chain recombines TRBV27 with TRBJ1-4; 8 bases map to TRBD1. The J segment lost 6 bases and the V segment lost 6 bases, leaving 9 bases of the junction unmatched. This CDR3 is 15 amino acids long. Looked up from germline, CDR1 is MNHEY and CDR2 is SMNVEV (reference sequence). The CDR3, as DNA: TGTGCCAGCAGGGGAGGACAGGGTAGGCATGAAAAACTGTTTTTT. Its translation is CASRGGQGRHEKLFF.

The V and J genes are TRBV5-6 and TRBJ1-2; no reliable D call. CDR1 is SGHDT, CDR2 YYEEEE, per germline. The CDR3 extends over 13 amino acids. The ends were cut back, 4 bases at V and 4 bases at J, with 11 bases in the middle. The DNA of the CDR3 is TGTGCCAGCAGCGCCGACGGAACCTATGGCTACACCTTC. Its translation is CASSADGTYGYTF.

This rearrangement joins TRBV20-1 to TRBJ2-3; D gene uncertain. V was cut by 3 bases and J by 1 base, with 5 bases left in between. Per the germline V gene, CDR1 is DFQATT and CDR2 is SNEGSKA (reference sequence). The CDR3 contains 12 residues. The CDR3 bases are TGCAGTGCTAGTTTCGGCACAGATACGCAGTATTTT. Translated: CSASFGTDTQYF.